This T cell receptor beta chain comes out of a study of OX40 agonist ivuxolimab in advanced cancers. Measured with immunoSEQ multiplex PCR; TCRdb has only the in-frame clones, and not every one. Of tens of thousands of clones listed, approximately 88% are singletons. The source material was CD4+ or CD8+ T cells sorted from blood, sampled in a trial of the OX40 agonist ivuxolimab. This receptor was taken from an adult with an advanced solid tumor such as melanoma, head and neck, liver or kidney cancer.

This chain's CDR3 is CASSTTGRTEAFF. The CDR3 nucleotides are TGTGCCAGCTCGACGACAGGAAGGACTGAAGCTTTCTTT. The chain couples TRBV18 to TRBJ1-1, with D possibly matching TRBD1 (6 bases). This CDR3 region has 13 residues. Trimming cost V 6 bases and J 5 bases, with 13 bases left between them. Germline V gene data show CDR1 as KGHSH and CDR2 as LQKENI.